This T cell receptor (beta chain) stems from a study of graft-versus-host responses after intestinal transplantation. The protocol was immunoSEQ multiplex PCR, while the TCRdb copy is restricted to in-frame clones and leaves out a portion. The repertoire holds approximately 80,000 clones, with approximately 88% as singletons. CDR3 size: 16 residues. J lost 6 bases, V lost 3 bases, and 7 bases had no gene match. CDR1 and CDR2 (germline): ENHRY, SYGVKD. In the case of this clone: Its specificity is not known.

This TCR came from a human donor who received an intestinal transplant. J is TRBJ2-1 and V is TRBV10-3; 11 bases fit TRBD2. The sequences come from unstimulated CD4+ T cells sorted from spleen or lymph node cells, collected before intestinal transplant. CDR3 loop: CAISDPTTSGANEQFF. In DNA, the CDR3 is TGTGCCATCAGTGACCCCACGACTAGCGGGGCCAATGAGCAGTTCTTC.